The present T cell receptor beta chain was sequenced within a study of blood T cell repertoires in COVID-19. Study details: The United States, Italy and Spain provided the acute and convalescent COVID-19 samples. In each case, the material was cDNA or gDNA derived from T cells, B-cell-depleted T cells, or PBMCs.

The germline CDR1 and CDR2 sequences are SGHTA and FQGNSA. The CDR3 contains 15 residues. With 6 bases clipped from V and 8 bases from J, the junction kept 12 bases outside the gene matches. Methods used by the authors: Amplified reference gene primers provided the basis for estimating nucleated cell counts. Repertoires were generated with immunoSEQ multiplex PCR, while TCRdb's copy carries only in-frame clones and drops some. The V and J calls and clone size were taken over from that table, and D and trimming were inferred from the DNA. Of about 200,000 clones listed, about 82% are singletons. Those enrolled in Seattle joined during active infection and were followed longitudinally afterward.

The material sequenced was peripheral blood. The chain is built from TRBV7-2 and TRBJ2-1; 8 positions match TRBD1. This clonotype was sampled from a man in his 60s with COVID-19, enrolled during active disease. CDR3 loop: CASRRTGYGVHEQFF. CDR3 coding DNA: TGTGCCAGCAGGCGGACAGGGTACGGGGTCCATGAGCAGTTCTTC.